Each of the 20 T cell receptor beta chains below was sequenced from the same sample in a study of blood T cells in healthy people across ages. The use of a sample-barcoded 5' primer and a J-beta primer mix characterized a second PCR of roughly 6 to 11 cycles. TCRdb reprocessed the 5' RACE reads with MiXCR, giving one entry per CDR3 protein. The sample yields hundreds of thousands of distinct CDR3 sequences, roughly 26% seen once. Material for sequencing was blood. These receptors all come from a woman aged 80 or over in good health.

The genes are TRBV7-2 and TRBJ1-3, with a tentative D call TRBD1 (6 bases). Trimming left V 10 bases short and J 3 bases short, with 13 bases between. The CDR3 consists of 13 residues. Germline lookup yields CDR1 SGHTA and CDR2 FQGNSA. The CDR3 bases are TGTGCCACCCAGACAGGCATTGGAAACACCATATATTTT. Translated: CATQTGIGNTIYF.

There are a few counts of this clonotype. The chain is built from TRBV24-1 and TRBJ1-4; D gene uncertain. CDR1 and CDR2 (germline): KGHDR, SFDVKD. V dropped 4 bases and J dropped 5 bases, with 10 bases sitting between them. The CDR3 has 14 amino acids. As DNA, the CDR3 is TGTGCCACCAGTGAAGGCAGGCTAAATGAAAAACTGTTTTTT. It yields the protein CATSEGRLNEKLFF.

The chain couples TRBV20-1 to TRBJ2-4, with D perhaps TRBD1 or TRBD2 (5 bases each). Per germline, CDR1 DFQATT and CDR2 SNEGSKA (reference sequence). The CDR3 covers 13 residues. V lost 4 bases to trimming and J lost 1 base, with 8 bases between them. The DNA for the CDR3 is TGCAGTGCTACCGGGACCGCCAAAAACATTCAGTACTTC. Its protein product is CSATGTAKNIQYF.

This clonotype was detected only once. V usage is TRBV20-1 and J usage is TRBJ2-1; D is ambiguous. Germline values: CDR1 DFQATT, CDR2 SNEGSKA (reference sequence). Trimming removed 1 base from V and 8 bases from J, with 21 bases in between. The CDR3 sequence is 16 residues long. The CDR3: CSARVPASSRFDEQFF. The CDR3 nucleotides read TGCAGTGCTAGAGTCCCAGCGAGTTCAAGATTCGATGAGCAGTTCTTC.

This chain connects TRBV5-1 to TRBJ2-3; 13 nucleotides align to TRBD2. The CDR3 length is 16 residues. With 0 bases clipped from V and 5 bases from J, the junction kept 3 bases outside the gene matches. Germline loops: CDR1 SGHRS, CDR2 YFSETQ. CDR3 sequence reads: CASSLELAGGGDTQYF. The CDR3 DNA reads as TGCGCCAGCAGCTTGGAACTAGCGGGGGGGGGAGATACGCAGTATTTT.

This clonotype was observed at least ten times. The J gene is TRBJ1-1, the V gene TRBV7-2; D not certain. The germline gives CDR1 SGHTA, CDR2 FQGNSA. The CDR3 runs 16 residues. V dropped 3 bases and J dropped 0 bases, with 14 bases sitting between them. CDR3 nucleotide sequence: TGTGCCAGCAGCTTCAGCAATTGGCGTGTGAACACTGAAGCTTTCTTT. Protein sequence: CASSFSNWRVNTEAFF.

V usage is TRBV3-1 and J usage is TRBJ2-2; the D gene is possibly TRBD2 (6 bases). Germline assignment: CDR1 LGHDT and CDR2 YNNKEL (reference sequence). Trimming left V 10 bases short and J 3 bases short, with 12 bases between. This CDR3 contains 13 residues. Written as DNA, the CDR3 is TGTGCCATAGGTGGAGGGCACACCGGGGAGCTGTTTTTT. Residues: CAIGGGHTGELFF.

J is TRBJ2-1 and V is TRBV7-2; possibly TRBD2 for D (5 bases). The CDR3 contains 19 residues. CDR1 is SGHTA, CDR2 FQGNSA, per germline. Trimming stripped 6 bases from V and 4 bases from J, with 28 bases between. The CDR3 region is CASSLTRTHRAKPYNEQFF. The CDR3 nucleotides are TGTGCCAGCAGTCTGACGAGGACTCATCGAGCGAAGCCGTACAATGAGCAGTTCTTC. Filled out from reference TRBV7-2 and TRBJ2-1, the complete variable domain reads GAGVSQSPSNKVTEKGKDVELRCDPISGHTALYWYRQSLGQGLEFLIYFQGNSAPDKSGLPSDRFSAERTGGSVSTLTIQRTQQEDSAVYLCASSLTRTHRAKPYNEQFFGPGTRLTVL.

The table lists this clonotype with many counts. This rearrangement joins TRBV20-1 to TRBJ2-1; 11 bases match TRBD2. Per germline, CDR1 DFQATT and CDR2 SNEGSKA (reference sequence). There are 15 residues in the CDR3. The V gene end was trimmed by 5 bases and the J gene end by 4 bases; junction bases not matched to a gene: 7. CDR3 nucleotides: TGCAGTGCTGGCCCTACTAGCGGGGGTTACAATGAGCAGTTCTTC. This translates into CSAGPTSGGYNEQFF.

About this clonotype: Mismatch with germline at one junction end may stem from a read error. This chain uses TRBV3-1 with TRBJ1-2; D call uncertain. This CDR3 region has 13 residues. The germline gives CDR1 LGHDT, CDR2 YNNKEL (reference sequence). CDR3 in DNA: TGTGTCAGCAGCCAAGATTACCCGAGTGGCTACACCTTC. Translation: CVSSQDYPSGYTF.

This chain joins TRBV6-2 or TRBV6-3 and TRBJ2-7, with D possibly being TRBD2 (5 bases). V lost 4 bases and J lost 3, with 10 bases in between. This CDR3 comprises 13 residues. Germline CDR1 and CDR2: MNHEY and SVGEGT. The CDR3, as DNA: TGTGCCAGCAGTTCCCCACGGGGCTACGAGCAGTACTTC. Its protein is CASSSPRGYEQYF.

At least ten counts were recorded for this clonotype. The chain has TRBV25-1 and TRBJ2-1; possible D gene TRBD1, 6 bases. The CDR3 contains 13 residues. V was pared by 11 bases and J by 0 bases, with 11 bases between. CDR1 and CDR2 from the germline V gene are MGHDK and SYGVNS. DNA of the CDR3: TGTGCCGCCTCCAGGGGCTCCTACAATGAGCAGTTCTTC. This encodes CAASRGSYNEQFF.

With respect to this clonotype: Relative to the germline gene, one junction end is altered; a read error may explain this. The chain employs TRBV20-1 and TRBJ2-5; TRBD2 matches 8 bases. Germline CDR1 is DFQATT and CDR2 is SNEGSKA (reference sequence). The CDR3 loop spans 15 amino acids. CDR3 nucleotides: TGCAGTGCTAGAGATGCGCGGGGGGCCCAAGAGACCCGGTTCTTC. Residues: CSARDARGAQETRFF.

The table lists this clonotype with a count of one. This sequence may be a read error, since a much larger clone differs from it by one base. This chain uses TRBV5-5 with TRBJ2-6; no definite D call. This CDR3 comprises 15 residues. Germline assignment: CDR1 SGHKS and CDR2 YYEKEE (reference sequence). The chain's CDR3 is CASGLPGSGANVLTF. The CDR3, as DNA: TGTGCCAGCGGCTTACCAGGCTCTGGGGCCAACGTCCTGACTTTC.

The chain employs TRBV20-1 and TRBJ1-6; TRBD1 matches at 7 bases. V was clipped by 6 bases and J by 7 bases; unmatched bases: 9. There are 14 residues in the CDR3. Germline lookup yields CDR1 DFQATT and CDR2 SNEGSKA (reference sequence). The CDR3 sequence is CSANLGDRNSPLHF. The CDR3 nucleotides are TGCAGTGCAAACCTGGGGGACAGAAATTCACCCCTCCACTTT.

In the case of this clonotype: Compared with germline, one end of the junction differs, possibly owing to a read error. The rearrangement links TRBV6-2 or TRBV6-3 to TRBJ2-6; TRBD1 is a possible D gene (5 bases). This CDR3 is 16 amino acids long. Germline V gene sequence: CDR1 MNHEY, CDR2 SVGEGT. The CDR3 region has the DNA TGTGCCAGCGCACTTCATCAGGTCTCTGGGGCCAACGTCCGGACTTTC. It yields the protein CASALHQVSGANVRTF.

The V call is TRBV11-2, the J call TRBJ1-1; 7 nucleotides agree with TRBD1. The length of the CDR3 is 15 residues. The V gene end was trimmed by 5 bases and the J gene end by 0 bases; junction bases not matched to a gene: 6. Germline V gene data show CDR1 as SGHAT and CDR2 as FQNNGV. CDR3 region: CASSPPGTVNTEAFF. The DNA of the CDR3 is TGTGCCAGCAGCCCACCCGGGACAGTGAACACTGAAGCTTTCTTT.

The chain uses TRBV7-6 and TRBJ2-7; TRBD1 or TRBD2 may be the D gene (5 bases each). Germline loops: CDR1 SGHVS, CDR2 FNYEAQ. The CDR3 loop spans 16 amino acids. V dropped 1 base and J dropped 7 bases, with 20 bases sitting between them. In DNA, the CDR3 is TGTGCCAGCAGCTTAGAGGGCCACCGCCGGGGCAATGAGCAGTACTTC. It is translated as CASSLEGHRRGNEQYF.

This clonotype was counted between two and nine times. This chain joins TRBV7-3 and TRBJ2-1; 14 bases are a match to TRBD2. V gave up 5 bases and J gave up 8 bases; unmatched junction bases: 11. The CDR3 has 17 amino acids. The germline V gene has CDR1 SGHTA and CDR2 FQGTGA. CDR3 loop: CASSPGRLAGGPHEQFF. The CDR3 nucleotides read TGTGCCAGCAGCCCCGGCCGACTAGCGGGGGGGCCCCATGAGCAGTTCTTC.

This clonotype was seen only once. The chain recombines TRBV7-9 with TRBJ2-7; TRBD1 matches at 10 bases. The tail of the sequence fits TRBJ2-4 better, so the J call may be wrong. The CDR3 totals 15 residues. The germline CDR1 and CDR2 sequences are SEHNR and FQNEAQ (reference sequence). The CDR3 coding sequence is TGTGCCAGCAGCGTTCGGGACAGGGGTTCGGTCATTCAGTACTTC. This sequence encodes CASSVRDRGSVIQYF.